This is a list of T cell receptor beta chains from one sample in a study of beta chain features in type 1 diabetes. TCRdb's copy holds only in-frame clones and misses some; the assay was immunoSEQ multiplex PCR. The sample shows under 800,000 clones, 15% to 19% of them seen only once. Specimen: naive CD4+ T cells from blood. Every receptor here comes from a man between 18 and 29 years old in good health. CDR3s include the opening cysteine and the closing phenylalanine or tryptophan. Fields, in order: D gene, clone size, V gene, J gene, CDR3 protein, CDR3 DNA. D genes are given only for firm matches. The size entry is marked missing in some rows and otherwise reads once, few, many or a size class.

D: TRBD2; size: few; V: TRBV4-3; J: TRBJ2-3; CDR3: CASSQGTSKDTQYF; DNA: TGCGCCAGCAGCCAAGGGACTAGCAAAGATACGCAGTATTTT
D: NA; size: few; V: TRBV29-1; J: TRBJ1-6; CDR3: CSAPGHRNSPLHF; DNA: TGCAGCGCGCCGGGACACCGAAATTCACCCCTCCACTTT
D: TRBD2; size: NA; V: TRBV11-2; J: TRBJ2-7; CDR3: CASSLVVSGSLEQYF; DNA: TGTGCCAGCAGCTTAGTAGTTAGCGGGAGTCTCGAGCAGTACTTC
D: NA; size: NA; V: TRBV4-3; J: TRBJ2-2; CDR3: CASSQETRRTGELFF; DNA: TGCGCCAGCAGCCAAGAGACTAGACGAACCGGGGAGCTGTTTTTT
D: NA; size: NA; V: TRBV5-1; J: TRBJ2-7; CDR3: CASSRFYEQYF; DNA: TGCGCCAGCAGCAGGTTCTACGAGCAGTACTTC
D: NA; size: few; V: TRBV15; J: TRBJ2-1; CDR3: CATTRTYNEQFF; DNA: TGTGCCACCACCAGGACCTACAATGAGCAGTTCTTC
D: TRBD1; size: NA; V: TRBV9; J: TRBJ1-3; CDR3: CASSVEGASGNTIYF; DNA: TGTGCCAGCAGCGTAGAGGGGGCCTCTGGAAACACCATATATTTT
D: TRBD1; size: few; V: TRBV6-6; J: TRBJ2-7; CDR3: CASRGQPYEQYF; DNA: TGTGCCAGCAGGGGACAGCCCTACGAGCAGTACTTC
D: NA; size: few; V: TRBV12-5; J: TRBJ2-1; CDR3: CASGRGAYNEQFF; DNA: TGTGCTAGTGGAAGGGGGGCCTACAATGAGCAGTTCTTC
D: NA; size: few; V: TRBV4-1; J: TRBJ2-1; CDR3: CASSQPWVGNEQFF; DNA: TGCGCCAGCAGCCAACCTTGGGTGGGCAATGAGCAGTTCTTC
D: NA; size: few; V: TRBV4-3; J: TRBJ1-2; CDR3: CASSQDFRVTNYGYTF; DNA: TGCGCCAGCAGCCAAGATTTTCGGGTAACTAACTATGGCTACACCTTC
D: NA; size: NA; V: TRBV5-6; J: TRBJ2-3; CDR3: CASSLWSDTQYF; DNA: TGTGCCAGCAGCTTATGGTCAGATACGCAGTATTTT
D: NA; size: NA; V: TRBV9; J: TRBJ2-5; CDR3: CASSAGTRGGETQYF; DNA: TGTGCCAGCAGCGCCGGGACCAGGGGTGGCGAGACCCAGTACTTC
D: NA; size: NA; V: TRBV5-1; J: TRBJ1-1; CDR3: CASRIQGGAEAFF; DNA: TGCGCCAGCAGGATACAGGGTGGCGCTGAAGCTTTCTTT
D: NA; size: NA; V: TRBV28; J: TRBJ2-7; CDR3: CASTRGTLRYEQYF; DNA: TGTGCCAGCACTAGGGGGACGTTACGCTACGAGCAGTACTTC
D: TRBD1; size: NA; V: TRBV9; J: TRBJ1-2; CDR3: CASSVEDRRAAYGYTF; DNA: TGTGCCAGCAGCGTCGAGGACAGGCGGGCGGCCTATGGCTACACCTTC
D: TRBD2; size: few; V: TRBV5-4; J: TRBJ2-7; CDR3: CASSSSGIQTYEQYF; DNA: TGTGCCAGCAGCTCAAGCGGGATACAAACCTACGAGCAGTACTTC
D: NA; size: few; V: TRBV10-2; J: TRBJ2-2; CDR3: CASRKQASVRRGTGELFF; DNA: TGCGCCAGCAGAAAACAGGCATCGGTTCGAAGGGGAACCGGGGAGCTGTTTTTT
D: NA; size: NA; V: TRBV10-3; J: TRBJ2-7; CDR3: CAISESPPYEQYF; DNA: TGTGCCATCAGTGAGTCGCCCCCCTACGAGCAGTACTTC
D: NA; size: few; V: TRBV4-1; J: TRBJ2-7; CDR3: CASSQTPQGRQYF; DNA: TGCGCCAGCAGCCAGACCCCCCAGGGGCGGCAGTACTTC
D: NA; size: NA; V: TRBV15; J: TRBJ2-7; CDR3: CATSGERRVYEQYF; DNA: TGTGCCACCAGCGGAGAACGGAGAGTCTACGAGCAGTACTTC
D: TRBD1; size: few; V: TRBV29-1; J: TRBJ1-5; CDR3: CSVPAGQVEGPQHF; DNA: TGCAGCGTTCCCGCCGGACAGGTCGAAGGGCCCCAGCATTTT
D: TRBD2; size: NA; V: TRBV9; J: TRBJ2-2; CDR3: CASSVTSGSFGELFF; DNA: TGTGCCAGCAGCGTAACTAGCGGGAGCTTCGGGGAGCTGTTTTTT
D: TRBD1; size: NA; V: TRBV6-6; J: TRBJ1-2; CDR3: CASSYSGGALVYTF; DNA: TGTGCCAGCAGTTACTCAGGGGGCGCATTGGTCTACACCTTC
D: NA; size: few; V: TRBV27; J: TRBJ1-1; CDR3: CASSTTSSRMNTEAFF; DNA: TGTGCCAGCAGCACTACAAGCAGCCGCATGAACACTGAAGCTTTCTTT
D: NA; size: NA; V: TRBV10-3; J: TRBJ2-3; CDR3: CAIKAGGTDTQYF; DNA: TGTGCCATCAAGGCAGGGGGCACAGATACGCAGTATTTT
D: NA; size: few; V: TRBV6-5; J: TRBJ2-2; CDR3: CASSYEFTGELFF; DNA: TGTGCCAGCAGTTACGAGTTCACCGGGGAGCTGTTTTTT
D: NA; size: NA; V: TRBV2; J: TRBJ2-7; CDR3: CASSESQGKVKQYF; DNA: TGTGCCAGCAGTGAATCACAGGGTAAGGTAAAGCAGTACTTC
D: NA; size: NA; V: TRBV30; J: TRBJ1-3; CDR3: CAWLIAGTGNTIYF; DNA: TGTGCCTGGCTTATCGCAGGGACTGGAAACACCATATATTTT
D: NA; size: NA; V: TRBV7-3; J: TRBJ2-3; CDR3: CASSLTHGSTDTQYF; DNA: TGTGCCAGCAGTCTAACCCACGGGAGCACAGATACGCAGTATTTT
D: NA; size: NA; V: TRBV7-9; J: TRBJ2-5; CDR3: CASSLATPQGETQYF; DNA: TGTGCCAGCAGCTTAGCAACCCCCCAGGGGGAGACCCAGTACTTC
D: NA; size: few; V: TRBV4-1; J: TRBJ2-3; CDR3: CASSQGDRPTSTDTQYF; DNA: TGCGCCAGCAGCCAAGGGGACCGACCGACTAGCACAGATACGCAGTATTTT
D: NA; size: NA; V: TRBV7-2; J: TRBJ2-2; CDR3: CASSLDRATGELFF; DNA: TGTGCCAGCAGCTTAGACAGGGCGACCGGGGAGCTGTTTTTT
D: NA; size: few; V: TRBV5-4; J: TRBJ2-1; CDR3: CASISRSRNNEQFF; DNA: TGTGCCAGCATCAGCCGGTCCAGGAACAATGAGCAGTTCTTC
D: NA; size: NA; V: TRBV7-9; J: TRBJ1-2; CDR3: CASSKAQGTNYGYTF; DNA: TGTGCCAGCAGCAAAGCCCAGGGTACAAACTATGGCTACACCTTC
D: NA; size: NA; V: TRBV10-3; J: TRBJ1-2; CDR3: CAISESPTVSYTF; DNA: TGTGCCATCAGTGAGTCTCCGACAGTTTCTTACACCTTC
D: NA; size: few; V: TRBV10-3; J: TRBJ2-4; CDR3: CAIRTPAKNIQYF; DNA: TGTGCCATCCGGACCCCTGCCAAAAACATTCAGTACTTC
D: TRBD2; size: few; V: TRBV7-8; J: TRBJ2-2; CDR3: CASSPRTSGGSNTGELFF; DNA: TGTGCCAGCAGCCCCCGGACTAGCGGGGGGTCGAACACCGGGGAGCTGTTTTTT
D: TRBD1; size: NA; V: TRBV5-1; J: TRBJ1-1; CDR3: CASSLTDRRGTEAFF; DNA: TGCGCCAGCAGCTTGACGGACAGGAGAGGAACTGAAGCTTTCTTT
D: NA; size: few; V: TRBV28; J: TRBJ1-6; CDR3: CASSFSSSPLHF; DNA: TGTGCCAGCAGTTTTTCGAGTTCACCCCTCCACTTT
D: TRBD1; size: NA; V: TRBV7-9; J: TRBJ2-5; CDR3: CASSRKRDREETQYF; DNA: TGTGCCAGCAGCCGTAAACGGGACAGGGAAGAGACCCAGTACTTC
D: NA; size: NA; V: TRBV7-3; J: TRBJ2-7; CDR3: CASSLQGKGDEQYF; DNA: TGTGCCAGCAGCTTACAGGGGAAGGGAGACGAGCAGTACTTC
D: NA; size: few; V: TRBV11-2; J: TRBJ1-1; CDR3: CASSSGHNTEAFF; DNA: TGTGCCAGCAGCTCCGGACACAACACTGAAGCTTTCTTT
D: NA; size: few; V: TRBV5-1; J: TRBJ2-7; CDR3: CASSLDREYEQYF; DNA: TGCGCCAGCAGCTTGGACAGAGAATACGAGCAGTACTTC
D: NA; size: few; V: TRBV27; J: TRBJ2-2; CDR3: CASSSPQGWSTGELFF; DNA: TGTGCCAGCAGTTCCCCTCAGGGATGGAGCACCGGGGAGCTGTTTTTT
D: NA; size: few; V: TRBV14; J: TRBJ2-5; CDR3: CASSQVGRGETQYF; DNA: TGTGCCAGCAGCCAAGTGGGCAGAGGGGAGACCCAGTACTTC
D: NA; size: NA; V: TRBV19; J: TRBJ2-3; CDR3: CASSPQSDTQYF; DNA: TGTGCCAGTAGTCCTCAGTCCGATACGCAGTATTTT
D: TRBD1; size: few; V: TRBV15; J: TRBJ1-5; CDR3: CATSTTGGIYQPQHF; DNA: TGTGCCACCAGCACAACAGGGGGGATCTATCAGCCCCAGCATTTT
D: NA; size: NA; V: TRBV19; J: TRBJ2-2; CDR3: CASSTGGMAGELFF; DNA: TGTGCCAGTAGTACCGGGGGAATGGCCGGGGAGCTGTTTTTT